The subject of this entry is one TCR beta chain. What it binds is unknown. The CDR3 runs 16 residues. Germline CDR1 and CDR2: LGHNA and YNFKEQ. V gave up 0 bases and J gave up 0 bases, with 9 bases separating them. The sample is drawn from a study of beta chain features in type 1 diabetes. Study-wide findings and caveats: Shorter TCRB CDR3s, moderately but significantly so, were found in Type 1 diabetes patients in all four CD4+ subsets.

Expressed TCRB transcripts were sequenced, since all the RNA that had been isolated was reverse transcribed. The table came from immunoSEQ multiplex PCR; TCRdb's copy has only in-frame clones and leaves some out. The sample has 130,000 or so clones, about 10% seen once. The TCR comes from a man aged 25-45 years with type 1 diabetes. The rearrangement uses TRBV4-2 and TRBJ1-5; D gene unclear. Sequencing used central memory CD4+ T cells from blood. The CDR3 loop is CASSQEAGNSNQPQHF. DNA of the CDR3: TGTGCCAGCAGCCAAGAGGCGGGAAATAGCAATCAGCCCCAGCATTTT.